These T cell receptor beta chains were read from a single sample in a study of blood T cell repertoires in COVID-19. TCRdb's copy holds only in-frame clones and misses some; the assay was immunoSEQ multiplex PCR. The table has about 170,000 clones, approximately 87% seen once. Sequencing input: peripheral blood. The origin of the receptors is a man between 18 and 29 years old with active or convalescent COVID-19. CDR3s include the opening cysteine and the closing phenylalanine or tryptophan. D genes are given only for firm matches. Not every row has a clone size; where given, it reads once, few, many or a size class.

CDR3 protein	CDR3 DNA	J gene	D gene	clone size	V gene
CASSIRYRGGEQYF	TGTGCCAGCAGCATCCGATACAGGGGCGGGGAGCAGTACTTC	TRBJ2-7	-	-	TRBV21-1
CASSPYRGNYGYTF	TGTGCCAGCAGCCCATACAGGGGTAACTATGGCTACACCTTC	TRBJ1-2	TRBD1	-	TRBV6-2/TRBV6-3
CASSFRGPGTDTQYF	TGTGCCAGCAGTTTCAGGGGGCCGGGCACAGATACGCAGTATTTT	TRBJ2-3	TRBD1	-	TRBV27
CASGRAAGNYGYTF	TGTGCCAGCGGCCGTGCAGCAGGGAACTATGGCTACACCTTC	TRBJ1-2	-	-	TRBV6-2/TRBV6-3
CASSPTLTGSGNTIYF	TGTGCCAGCAGTCCAACCCTGACAGGGTCTGGAAACACCATATATTTT	TRBJ1-3	TRBD1	-	TRBV2
CASAWTDTGELFF	TGTGCCAGCGCGTGGACAGACACCGGGGAGCTGTTTTTT	TRBJ2-2	-	-	TRBV7-2
CASSTGLSSEQFF	TGTGCCAGCAGCACGGGACTTAGTAGTGAGCAGTTCTTC	TRBJ2-1	-	-	TRBV11-3
CASSPRQGGYNEQFF	TGTGCCAGCAGCCCCAGACAGGGGGGTTACAATGAGCAGTTCTTC	TRBJ2-1	TRBD1	-	TRBV6-5
CATSDFEGGQGAVNNEQFF	TGTGCCACCAGTGATTTCGAGGGCGGTCAGGGGGCAGTGAACAATGAGCAGTTCTTC	TRBJ2-1	TRBD1	-	TRBV24-1
CASSLGQGGEQYF	TGTGCCAGCAGTCTCGGACAGGGCGGCGAGCAGTACTTC	TRBJ2-7	TRBD1	few	TRBV27
CASSFIREGNEQFF	TGTGCCAGCAGCTTTATCCGGGAGGGCAATGAGCAGTTCTTC	TRBJ2-1	TRBD2	-	TRBV13
CATSPDRGGEKLFF	TGTGCCACCAGCCCAGACAGGGGTGGTGAAAAACTGTTTTTT	TRBJ1-4	TRBD1	-	TRBV15
CASSLGANYGYTF	TGTGCCAGCAGCTTAGGGGCGAACTATGGCTACACCTTC	TRBJ1-2	-	-	TRBV7-2
CASSGTSGRAKEQYF	TGCGCCAGTAGCGGAACTAGCGGGAGGGCCAAAGAGCAGTACTTC	TRBJ2-7	TRBD2	-	TRBV5-1
CASSPGTGGALGYTF	TGTGCCAGCAGCCCGGGGACAGGGGGCGCCCTGGGCTACACCTTC	TRBJ1-2	TRBD1	few	TRBV3-1/TRBV3-2
CSVEGGKAFF	TGCAGCGTTGAGGGGGGGAAAGCTTTCTTT	TRBJ1-1	-	-	TRBV29-1
CASSVLAGDNTGELFF	TGTGCCAGCAGTGTACTAGCGGGGGATAACACCGGGGAGCTGTTTTTT	TRBJ2-2	TRBD2	-	TRBV25-1
CASSLGASGRWDEQFF	TGTGCCAGCAGCTTAGGAGCTAGCGGGAGGTGGGATGAGCAGTTCTTC	TRBJ2-1	TRBD2	-	TRBV11-3
CASSGTGPYGYTF	TGTGCCAGCAGTGGGACAGGTCCATATGGCTACACCTTC	TRBJ1-2	TRBD1	-	TRBV25-1
CASSEFRVNQPQHF	TGTGCCAGCAGTGAATTCCGGGTTAATCAGCCCCAGCATTTT	TRBJ1-5	-	-	TRBV25-1
CAIPISGSGADTQYF	TGTGCCATTCCGATAAGCGGGAGCGGCGCAGATACGCAGTATTTT	TRBJ2-3	TRBD2	once	TRBV2
CASSLVSSGIYEQYF	TGTGCCAGCAGCCTGGTCTCTAGCGGGATTTACGAGCAGTACTTC	TRBJ2-7	TRBD2	-	TRBV3-1/TRBV3-2
CASSFSWTGGLEQYF	TGTGCCAGCAGCTTTTCTTGGACAGGGGGGCTCGAGCAGTACTTC	TRBJ2-7	TRBD1	-	TRBV11-3
CASSMRGGGYTF	TGTGCCAGTAGTATGCGGGGCGGCGGCTACACCTTC	TRBJ1-2	-	-	TRBV19
CASSRTGVSEQFF	TGTGCCAGCAGCCGTACAGGGGTTAGTGAGCAGTTCTTC	TRBJ2-1	TRBD1	-	TRBV7-9
CASRRGTDTQYF	TGTGCCAGCAGGAGAGGTACAGATACGCAGTATTTT	TRBJ2-3	-	-	TRBV12-3/TRBV12-4
CASSLGAGNYGYTF	TGTGCCAGCAGCTTAGGGGCAGGGAACTATGGCTACACCTTC	TRBJ1-2	-	-	TRBV7-2
CASSIVDSSLGEQYF	TGCGCCAGCAGCATCGTCGACAGTTCCCTGGGTGAGCAGTACTTC	TRBJ2-7	-	-	TRBV5-1
CASSQASGSRTGELFF	TGCGCCAGCAGCCAAGCCAGCGGGAGTCGAACCGGGGAGCTGTTTTTT	TRBJ2-2	TRBD2	-	TRBV4-3
CASSYSEGGYTF	TGTGCCAGCAGTTACTCAGAGGGTGGCTACACCTTC	TRBJ1-2	-	-	TRBV6-5
CSVTGTNGYTF	TGCAGCGTTACCGGGACAAATGGCTACACCTTC	TRBJ1-2	-	-	TRBV29-1
CASSPQGSGNTIYF	TGCGCCAGCAGCCCCCAGGGCTCTGGAAACACCATATATTTT	TRBJ1-3	-	-	TRBV5-1
CAVSRRGLTEAFF	TGTGCCGTTTCACGCAGGGGGTTAACTGAAGCTTTCTTT	TRBJ1-1	TRBD1	-	TRBV24-1
CASSTGTSGAGELFF	TGTGCCAGCAGCACAGGGACTAGCGGTGCCGGGGAGCTGTTTTTT	TRBJ2-2	TRBD2	-	TRBV3-1/TRBV3-2
CASVRGGLRENQPQHF	TGTGCTAGCGTTAGGGGGGGGTTGAGGGAGAATCAGCCCCAGCATTTT	TRBJ1-5	-	-	TRBV7-7
CASSRASGTTYNEQFF	TGTGCCAGCAGCCGGGCTAGCGGGACAACCTACAATGAGCAGTTCTTC	TRBJ2-1	TRBD2	-	TRBV5-4
CASSMGGASGNTIYF	TGTGCCAGCAGCATGGGGGGAGCCTCTGGAAACACCATATATTTT	TRBJ1-3	-	many	TRBV5-4
CAWTGDINQPQHF	TGTGCCTGGACAGGGGACATCAATCAGCCCCAGCATTTT	TRBJ1-5	-	-	TRBV30
CASLIRGETSTDTQYF	TGTGCCAGCTTGATTCGGGGTGAGACTAGCACAGATACGCAGTATTTT	TRBJ2-3	-	once	TRBV7-8
CASRTGVTNQPQHF	TGTGCCAGCAGGACAGGGGTCACCAATCAGCCCCAGCATTTT	TRBJ1-5	TRBD1	-	TRBV27
CASSLTSGSSYEQYF	TGTGCCAGCAGCCTGACTAGCGGATCATCCTACGAGCAGTACTTC	TRBJ2-7	TRBD2	-	TRBV3-1/TRBV3-2